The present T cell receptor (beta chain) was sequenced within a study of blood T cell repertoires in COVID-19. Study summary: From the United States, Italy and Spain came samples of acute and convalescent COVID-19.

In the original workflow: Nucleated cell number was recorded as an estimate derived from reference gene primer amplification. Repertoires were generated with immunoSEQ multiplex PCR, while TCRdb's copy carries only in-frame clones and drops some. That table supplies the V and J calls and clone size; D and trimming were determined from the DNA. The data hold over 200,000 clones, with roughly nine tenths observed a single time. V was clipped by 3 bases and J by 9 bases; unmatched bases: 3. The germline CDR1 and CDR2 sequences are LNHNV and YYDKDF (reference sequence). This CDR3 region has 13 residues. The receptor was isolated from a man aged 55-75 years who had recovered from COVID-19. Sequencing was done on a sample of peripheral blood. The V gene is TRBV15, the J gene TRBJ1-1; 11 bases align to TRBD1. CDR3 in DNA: TGTGCCACCAGCAGCCGGGACAGGGGGAAAGCTTTCTTT. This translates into CATSSRDRGKAFF.